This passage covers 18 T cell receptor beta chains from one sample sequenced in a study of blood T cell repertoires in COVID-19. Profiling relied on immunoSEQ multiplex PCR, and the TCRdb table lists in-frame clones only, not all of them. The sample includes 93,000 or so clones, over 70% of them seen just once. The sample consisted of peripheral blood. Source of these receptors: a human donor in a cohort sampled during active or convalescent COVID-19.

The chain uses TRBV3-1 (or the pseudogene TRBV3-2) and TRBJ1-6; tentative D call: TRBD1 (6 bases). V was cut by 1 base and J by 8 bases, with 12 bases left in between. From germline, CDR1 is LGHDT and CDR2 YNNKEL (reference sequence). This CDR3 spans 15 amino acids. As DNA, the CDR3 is TGTGCCAGCAGCCAAGTGCTGACAGGTGATTCACCCCTCCACTTT. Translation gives CASSQVLTGDSPLHF.

CDR3 loop: CASSGTGVSYNEQFF. The CDR3, as DNA: TGTGCCAGCAGCGGCACAGGGGTTTCCTACAATGAGCAGTTCTTC. V and J are TRBV9 and TRBJ2-1; 7 bases fit TRBD1. Trimming cost V 3 bases and J 1 base; bases outside gene matches: 4. CDR1 is SGDLS and CDR2 is YYNGEE in the germline V gene. CDR3 length equals 15 residues.

The chain's CDR3 is CAISEPEGGRRGEQYF. The CDR3 DNA reads as TGTGCCATCAGTGAGCCTGAGGGGGGGCGGAGGGGCGAGCAGTACTTC. The chain uses TRBV10-3 and TRBJ2-7; possible D gene TRBD2, 7 bases. The CDR3 extends over 16 amino acids. Between the trimmed V and J ends, which lost 2 bases and 6 bases, there was a span of 20 bases. CDR1 and CDR2 from the germline V gene are ENHRY and SYGVKD.

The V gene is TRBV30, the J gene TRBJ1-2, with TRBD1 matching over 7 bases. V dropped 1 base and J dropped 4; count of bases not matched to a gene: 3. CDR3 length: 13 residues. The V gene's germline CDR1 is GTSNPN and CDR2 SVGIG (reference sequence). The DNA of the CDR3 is TGTGCCTGGAGTGGGGCAGGGGGCTATGGCTACACCTTC. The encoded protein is CAWSGAGGYGYTF.

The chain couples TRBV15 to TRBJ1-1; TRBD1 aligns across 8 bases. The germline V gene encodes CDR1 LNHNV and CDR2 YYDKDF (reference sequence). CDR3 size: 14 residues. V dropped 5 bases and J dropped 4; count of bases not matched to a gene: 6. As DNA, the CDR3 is TGTGCCACCAGCTGGGACAGGTTCACCACTGAAGCTTTCTTT. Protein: CATSWDRFTTEAFF.

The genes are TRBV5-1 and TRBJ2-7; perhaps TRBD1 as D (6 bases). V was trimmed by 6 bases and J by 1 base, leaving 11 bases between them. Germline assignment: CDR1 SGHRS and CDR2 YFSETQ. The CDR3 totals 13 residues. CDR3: CASNPTGSYEQYF. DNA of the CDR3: TGCGCCAGCAACCCGACAGGATCCTACGAGCAGTACTTC.

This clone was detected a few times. CDR3 nucleotides: TGTGCCAGCAGCCAACCACCTGGGGGCAGCGAGGATTCACCCCTCCACTTT. Translated, it gives CASSQPPGGSEDSPLHF. This chain links TRBV7-9 with TRBJ1-6; D is possibly TRBD1 (6 bases). This CDR3 is built from 17 residues. The germline V gene has CDR1 SEHNR and CDR2 FQNEAQ (reference sequence). V was pared by 5 bases and J by 8 bases, with 22 bases between.

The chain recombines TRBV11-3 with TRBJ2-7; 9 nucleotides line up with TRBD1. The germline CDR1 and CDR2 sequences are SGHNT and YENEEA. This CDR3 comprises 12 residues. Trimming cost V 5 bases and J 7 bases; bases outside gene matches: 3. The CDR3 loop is CASSRGQGEQYF. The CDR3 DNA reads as TGTGCCAGCAGCCGGGGACAGGGAGAGCAGTACTTC.

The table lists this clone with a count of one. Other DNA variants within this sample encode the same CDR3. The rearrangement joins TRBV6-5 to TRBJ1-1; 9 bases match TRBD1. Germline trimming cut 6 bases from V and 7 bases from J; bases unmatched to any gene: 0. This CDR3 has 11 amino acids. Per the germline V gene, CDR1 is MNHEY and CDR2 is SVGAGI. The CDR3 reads CASRGQGEAFF. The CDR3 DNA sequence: TGTGCCAGCAGGGGACAGGGTGAAGCTTTCTTT.

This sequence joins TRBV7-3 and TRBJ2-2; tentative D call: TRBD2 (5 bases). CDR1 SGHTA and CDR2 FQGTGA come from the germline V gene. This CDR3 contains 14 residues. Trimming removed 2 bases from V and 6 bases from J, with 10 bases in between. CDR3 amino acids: CASSLYRGSGELFF. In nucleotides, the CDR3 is TGTGCCAGCAGCTTATACCGGGGTTCCGGGGAGCTGTTTTTT.

The CDR3 sequence: CASSIDPQGWYEQYF. CDR3 in DNA: TGTGCCAGTAGTATAGATCCACAGGGGTGGTACGAGCAGTACTTC. The chain uses TRBV19 and TRBJ2-7, with 7 bases aligning to TRBD1. With 0 bases clipped from V and 4 bases from J, the junction kept 6 bases outside the gene matches. Germline V gene lookup returns CDR1 LNHDA and CDR2 SQIVND (reference sequence). The CDR3 has 15 amino acids.

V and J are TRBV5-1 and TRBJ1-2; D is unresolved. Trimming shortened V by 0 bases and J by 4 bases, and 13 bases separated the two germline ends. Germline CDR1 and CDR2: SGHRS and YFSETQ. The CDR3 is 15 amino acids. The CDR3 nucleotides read TGCGCCAGCAGCTTGGTGACCACCTCGGGCTATGGCTACACCTTC. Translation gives CASSLVTTSGYGYTF.

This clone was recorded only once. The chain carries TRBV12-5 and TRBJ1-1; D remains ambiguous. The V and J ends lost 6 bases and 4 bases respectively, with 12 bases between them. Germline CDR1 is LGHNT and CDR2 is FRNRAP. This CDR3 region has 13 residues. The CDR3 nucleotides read TGTGCTAGTGGCTACAACGAGGGCACTGAAGCTTTCTTT. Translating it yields CASGYNEGTEAFF.

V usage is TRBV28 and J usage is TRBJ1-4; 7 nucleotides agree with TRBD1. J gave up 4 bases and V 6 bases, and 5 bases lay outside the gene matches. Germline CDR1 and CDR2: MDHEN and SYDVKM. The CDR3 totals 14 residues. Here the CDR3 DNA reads TGTGCCAGCAGACCAGGGGGATATAATGAAAAACTGTTTTTT. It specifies CASRPGGYNEKLFF.

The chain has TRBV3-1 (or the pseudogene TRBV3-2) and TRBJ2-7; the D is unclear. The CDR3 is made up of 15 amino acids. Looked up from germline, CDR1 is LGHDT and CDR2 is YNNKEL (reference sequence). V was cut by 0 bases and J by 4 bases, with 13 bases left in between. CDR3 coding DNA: TGTGCCAGCAGCCAAGATAGGCAGGTGGCATACGAGCAGTACTTC. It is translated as CASSQDRQVAYEQYF.

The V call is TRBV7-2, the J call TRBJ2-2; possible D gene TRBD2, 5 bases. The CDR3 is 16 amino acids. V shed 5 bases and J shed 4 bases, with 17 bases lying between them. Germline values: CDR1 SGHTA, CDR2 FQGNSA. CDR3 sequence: CASSPGGGRPTGELFF. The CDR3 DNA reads TGTGCCAGCAGCCCTGGAGGCGGGCGTCCCACCGGGGAGCTGTTTTTT.

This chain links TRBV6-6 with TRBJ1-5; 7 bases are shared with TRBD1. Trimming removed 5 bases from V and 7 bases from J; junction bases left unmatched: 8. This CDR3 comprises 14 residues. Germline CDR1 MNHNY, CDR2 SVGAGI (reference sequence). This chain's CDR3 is CASSRTGVGQPQHF. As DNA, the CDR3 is TGTGCCAGCAGTCGTACAGGGGTCGGGCAGCCCCAGCATTTT.

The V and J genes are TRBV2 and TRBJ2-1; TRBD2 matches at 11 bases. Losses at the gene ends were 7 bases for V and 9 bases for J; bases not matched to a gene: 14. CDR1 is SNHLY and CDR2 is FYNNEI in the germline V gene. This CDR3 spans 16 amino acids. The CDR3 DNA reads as TGTGCCAGCAACCGATTAGGAACTAGCGGGGGAAGTGAGCAGTTCTTC. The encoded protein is CASNRLGTSGGSEQFF.